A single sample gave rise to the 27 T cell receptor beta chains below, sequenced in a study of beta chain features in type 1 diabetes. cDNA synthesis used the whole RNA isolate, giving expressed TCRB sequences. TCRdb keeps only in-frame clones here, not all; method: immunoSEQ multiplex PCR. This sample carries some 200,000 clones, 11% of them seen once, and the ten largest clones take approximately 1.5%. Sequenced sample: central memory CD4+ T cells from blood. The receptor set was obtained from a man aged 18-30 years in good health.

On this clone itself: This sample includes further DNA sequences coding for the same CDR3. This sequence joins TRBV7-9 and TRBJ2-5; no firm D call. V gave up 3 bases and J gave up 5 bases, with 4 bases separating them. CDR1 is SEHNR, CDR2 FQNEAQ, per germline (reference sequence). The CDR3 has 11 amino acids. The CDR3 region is CASSFSETQYF. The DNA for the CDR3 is TGTGCCAGCAGCTTTAGCGAGACCCAGTACTTC.

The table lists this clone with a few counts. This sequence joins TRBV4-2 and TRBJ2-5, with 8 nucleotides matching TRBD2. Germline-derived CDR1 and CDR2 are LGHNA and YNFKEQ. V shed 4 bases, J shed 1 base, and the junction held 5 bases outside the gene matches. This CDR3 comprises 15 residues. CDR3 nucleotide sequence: TGTGCCAGCAGCCGAACACTAGCGGCCCAAGAGACCCAGTACTTC. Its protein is CASSRTLAAQETQYF.

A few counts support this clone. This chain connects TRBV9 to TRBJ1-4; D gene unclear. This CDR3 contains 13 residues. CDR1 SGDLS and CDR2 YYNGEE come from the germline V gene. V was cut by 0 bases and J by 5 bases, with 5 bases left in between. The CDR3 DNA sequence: TGTGCCAGCAGCGTAGGGGTGAATGAAAAACTGTTTTTT. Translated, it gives CASSVGVNEKLFF.

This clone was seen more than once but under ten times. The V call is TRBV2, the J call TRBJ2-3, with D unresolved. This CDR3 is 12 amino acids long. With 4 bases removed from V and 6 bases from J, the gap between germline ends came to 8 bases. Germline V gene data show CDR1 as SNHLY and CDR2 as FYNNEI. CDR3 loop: CASSAVWDTQYF. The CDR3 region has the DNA TGTGCCAGCAGTGCCGTTTGGGATACGCAGTATTTT.

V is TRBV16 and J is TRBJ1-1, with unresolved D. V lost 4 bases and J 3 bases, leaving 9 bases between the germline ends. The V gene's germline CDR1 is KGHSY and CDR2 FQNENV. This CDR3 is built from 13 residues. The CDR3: CASSRIFDTEAFF. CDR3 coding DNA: TGTGCCAGCAGCCGGATCTTTGACACTGAAGCTTTCTTT.

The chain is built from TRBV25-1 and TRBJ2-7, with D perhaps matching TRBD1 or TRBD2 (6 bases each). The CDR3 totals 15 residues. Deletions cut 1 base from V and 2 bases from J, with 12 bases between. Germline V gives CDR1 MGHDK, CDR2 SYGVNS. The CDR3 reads CASSEFRGGTYEQYF. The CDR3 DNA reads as TGTGCCAGCAGTGAATTTCGAGGGGGGACCTACGAGCAGTACTTC.

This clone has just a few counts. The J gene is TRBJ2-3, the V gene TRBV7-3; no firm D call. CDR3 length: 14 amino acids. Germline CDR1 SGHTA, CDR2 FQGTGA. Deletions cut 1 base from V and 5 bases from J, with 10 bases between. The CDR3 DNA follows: TGTGCCAGCAGCTTAATATCCCAGCAAGATACGCAGTATTTT. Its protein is CASSLISQQDTQYF.

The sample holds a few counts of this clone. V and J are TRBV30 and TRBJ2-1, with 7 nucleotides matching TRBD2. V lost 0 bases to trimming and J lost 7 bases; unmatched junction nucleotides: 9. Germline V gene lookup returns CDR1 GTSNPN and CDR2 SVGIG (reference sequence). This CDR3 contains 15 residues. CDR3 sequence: CAWSVQAGRGNEQFF. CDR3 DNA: TGTGCCTGGAGTGTACAAGCGGGAAGGGGAAATGAGCAGTTCTTC.

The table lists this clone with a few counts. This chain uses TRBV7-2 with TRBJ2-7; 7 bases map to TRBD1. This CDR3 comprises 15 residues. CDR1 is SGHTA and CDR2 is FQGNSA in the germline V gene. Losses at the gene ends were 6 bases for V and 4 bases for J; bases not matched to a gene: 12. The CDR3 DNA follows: TGTGCCAGCAGAGCCCCCGGGACAGCTAATTACGAGCAGTACTTC. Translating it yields CASRAPGTANYEQYF.

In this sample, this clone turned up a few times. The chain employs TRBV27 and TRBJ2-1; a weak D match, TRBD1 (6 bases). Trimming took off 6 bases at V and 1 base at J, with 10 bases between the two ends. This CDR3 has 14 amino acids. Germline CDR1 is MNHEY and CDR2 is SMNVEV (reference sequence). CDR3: CASRRGGSYNEQFF. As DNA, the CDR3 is TGTGCCAGCAGACGAGGGGGATCCTACAATGAGCAGTTCTTC.

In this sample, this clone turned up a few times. The CDR3 sequence: CATSKSGSADEQYF. The CDR3 nucleotides are TGTGCCACCAGCAAGAGCGGGAGTGCAGACGAGCAGTACTTC. This chain uses TRBV15 with TRBJ2-7; 8 bases agree with TRBD2. From germline, CDR1 is LNHNV and CDR2 YYDKDF (reference sequence). Unmatched junction bases numbered 7, after V lost 4 bases and J lost 5 bases. The CDR3 length is 14 residues.

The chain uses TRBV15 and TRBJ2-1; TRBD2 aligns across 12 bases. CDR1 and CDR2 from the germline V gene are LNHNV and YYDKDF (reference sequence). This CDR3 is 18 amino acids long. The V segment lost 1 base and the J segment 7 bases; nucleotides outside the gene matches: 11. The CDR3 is CATSRGTSGRRTGNEQFF. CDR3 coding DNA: TGTGCCACCAGCAGAGGAACTAGCGGGAGGAGGACGGGGAATGAGCAGTTCTTC.

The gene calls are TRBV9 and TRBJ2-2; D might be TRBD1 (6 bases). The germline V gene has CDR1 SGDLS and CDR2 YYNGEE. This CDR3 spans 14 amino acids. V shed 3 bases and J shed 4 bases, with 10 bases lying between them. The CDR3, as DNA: TGTGCCAGCAGCGACGGGACAAGCACCGGGGAGCTGTTTTTT. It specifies CASSDGTSTGELFF.

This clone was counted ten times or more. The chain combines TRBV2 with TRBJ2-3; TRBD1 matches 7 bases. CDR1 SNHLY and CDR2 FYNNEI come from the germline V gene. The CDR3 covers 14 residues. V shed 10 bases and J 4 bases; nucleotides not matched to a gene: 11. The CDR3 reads CATQPNRGPDTQYF. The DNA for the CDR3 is TGTGCCACCCAGCCCAACAGGGGCCCAGATACGCAGTATTTT. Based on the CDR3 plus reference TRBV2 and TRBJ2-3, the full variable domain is EPEVTQTPSHQVTQMGQEVILRCVPISNHLYFYWYRQILGQKVEFLVSFYNNEISEKSEIFDDQFSVERPDGSNFTLKIRSTKLEDSAMYFCATQPNRGPDTQYFGPGTRLTVL.

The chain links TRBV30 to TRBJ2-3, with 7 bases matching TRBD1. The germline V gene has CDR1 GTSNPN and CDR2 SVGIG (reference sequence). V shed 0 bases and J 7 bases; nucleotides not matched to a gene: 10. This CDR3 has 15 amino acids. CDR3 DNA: TGTGCCTGGAGTGTACCAGGGGGAGAAAAAAATACGCAGTATTTT. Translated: CAWSVPGGEKNTQYF.

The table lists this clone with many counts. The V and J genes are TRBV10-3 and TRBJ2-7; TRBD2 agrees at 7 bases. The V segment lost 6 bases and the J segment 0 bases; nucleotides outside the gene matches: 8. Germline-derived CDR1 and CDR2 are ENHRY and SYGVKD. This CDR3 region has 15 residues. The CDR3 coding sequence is TGTGCCATCAGACCTGGACTAGAGCTCTCCTACGAGCAGTACTTC. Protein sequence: CAIRPGLELSYEQYF.

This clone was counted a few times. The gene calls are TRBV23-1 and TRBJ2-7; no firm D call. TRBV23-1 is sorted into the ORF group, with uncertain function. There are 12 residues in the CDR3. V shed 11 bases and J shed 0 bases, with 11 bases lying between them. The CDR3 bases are TGCGCCCCCGACCGGGCCTCCTACGAGCAGTACTTC. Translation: CAPDRASYEQYF.

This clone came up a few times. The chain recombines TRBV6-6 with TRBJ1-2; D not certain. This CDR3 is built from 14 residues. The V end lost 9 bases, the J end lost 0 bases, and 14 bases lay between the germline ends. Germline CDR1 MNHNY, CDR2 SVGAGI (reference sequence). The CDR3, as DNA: TGTGCCAGTTTTCGGCAGACAACTAACTATGGCTACACCTTC. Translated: CASFRQTTNYGYTF.

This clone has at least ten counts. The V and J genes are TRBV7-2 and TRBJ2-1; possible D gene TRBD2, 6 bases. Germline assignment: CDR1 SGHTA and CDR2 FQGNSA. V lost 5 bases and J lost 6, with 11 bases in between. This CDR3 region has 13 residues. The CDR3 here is CASSQPSANEQFF. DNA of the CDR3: TGTGCCAGCAGCCAACCTAGCGCCAATGAGCAGTTCTTC.

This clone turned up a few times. For the CDR3, the DNA is TGTGCCAGCTCACTACTACTAGCGGGAGAACCCGAGCAGTACTTC. It codes for CASSLLLAGEPEQYF. V usage is TRBV18 and J usage is TRBJ2-7; TRBD2 matches at 11 bases. The CDR3 covers 15 residues. Losses at the gene ends were 4 bases for V and 6 bases for J; bases not matched to a gene: 8. The V gene's germline CDR1 is KGHSH and CDR2 LQKENI.

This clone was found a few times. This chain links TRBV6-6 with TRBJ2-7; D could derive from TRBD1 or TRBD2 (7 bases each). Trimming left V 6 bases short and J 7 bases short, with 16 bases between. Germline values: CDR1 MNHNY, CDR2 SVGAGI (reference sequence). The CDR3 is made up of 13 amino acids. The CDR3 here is CASSPQGGREQYF. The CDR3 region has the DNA TGTGCCAGCAGCCCCCAGGGGGGGAGGGAGCAGTACTTC.

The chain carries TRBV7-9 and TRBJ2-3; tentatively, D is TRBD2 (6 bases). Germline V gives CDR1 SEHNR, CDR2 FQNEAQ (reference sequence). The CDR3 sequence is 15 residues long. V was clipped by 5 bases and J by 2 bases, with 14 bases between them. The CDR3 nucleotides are TGTGCCAGCAGCCCTCTGGCGGGGAACACAGATACGCAGTATTTT. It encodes CASSPLAGNTDTQYF.

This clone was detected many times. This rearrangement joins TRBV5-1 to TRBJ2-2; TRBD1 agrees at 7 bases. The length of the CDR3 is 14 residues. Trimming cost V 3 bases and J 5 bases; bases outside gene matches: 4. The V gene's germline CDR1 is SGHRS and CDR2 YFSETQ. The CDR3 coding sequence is TGCGCCAGCAGCTGGGACAGACTAACCGGGGAGCTGTTTTTT. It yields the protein CASSWDRLTGELFF. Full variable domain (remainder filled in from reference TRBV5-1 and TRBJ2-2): KAGVTQTPRYLIKTRGQQVTLSCSPISGHRSVSWYQQTPGQGLQFLFEYFSETQRNKGNFPGRFSGRQFSNSRSEMNVSTLELGDSALYLCASSWDRLTGELFFGEGSRLTVL.

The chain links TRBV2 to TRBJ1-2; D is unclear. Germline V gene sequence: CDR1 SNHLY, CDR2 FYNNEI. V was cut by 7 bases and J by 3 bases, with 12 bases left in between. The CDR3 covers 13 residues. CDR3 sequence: CASNQVMDYGYTF. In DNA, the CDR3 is TGTGCCAGCAATCAGGTCATGGACTATGGCTACACCTTC.

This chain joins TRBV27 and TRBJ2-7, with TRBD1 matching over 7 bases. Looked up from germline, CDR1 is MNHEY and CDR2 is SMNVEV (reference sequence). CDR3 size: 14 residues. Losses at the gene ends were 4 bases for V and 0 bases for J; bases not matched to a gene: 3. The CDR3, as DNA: TGTGCCAGCAGTTCCCGGACAGGCTCCTACGAGCAGTACTTC. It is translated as CASSSRTGSYEQYF.

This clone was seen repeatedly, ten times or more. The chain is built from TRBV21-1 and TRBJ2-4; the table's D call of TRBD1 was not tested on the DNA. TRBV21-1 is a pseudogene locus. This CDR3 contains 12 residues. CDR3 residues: CASTEGTGFQYF. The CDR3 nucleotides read TGTGCCAGCACCGAGGGTACAGGGTTTCAGTACTTC.

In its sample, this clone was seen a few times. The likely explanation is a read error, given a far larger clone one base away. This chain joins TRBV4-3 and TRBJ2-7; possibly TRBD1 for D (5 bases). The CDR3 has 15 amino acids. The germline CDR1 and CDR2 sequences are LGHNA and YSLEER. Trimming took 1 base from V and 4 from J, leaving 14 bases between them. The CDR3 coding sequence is TGCGCCAGCAGCCAAGGCCAAGGGGTGCGGTACGAGCAGTACTTC. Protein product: CASSQGQGVRYEQYF.